This T cell receptor (beta chain) was retrieved from a study of cytomegalovirus exposure and HLA in healthy donors. Study-wide results and caveats: Later analysis found that TCR beta chains associated with HLA were more clonally expanded than other, equally common chains. Apart from CMV serostatus, no immune exposure information was available. As a later analysis showed, a missense DCLRE1C variant was linked to trimming of TCR beta V- and J-genes.

The PCR made use of 60 Vbeta and 13 Jbeta primers. Authors' analysis steps: About 10 million of 80 million to 85 million unique TCR beta chains were shared, per a later count. Here immunoSEQ multiplex PCR was the method, and the copy in TCRdb shows in-frame clones only, minus some. The D gene and trimming were derived from the DNA, and the V and J assignments and clone size from that table. The sample yields about 120,000 clones, about 70% seen once. Trimming stripped 3 bases from V and 0 bases from J, with 9 bases between. The CDR3 covers 14 residues. Germline V gene lookup returns CDR1 SGHNT and CDR2 YYREEE (reference sequence). This clone was seen at least ten times. Its antigen remains unidentified.

The sequencing input was PBMCs. The source of this sequence is a woman in her thirties or forties in good health and CMV-seronegative. This chain joins TRBV5-4 and TRBJ1-1; D possibly corresponds to TRBD1 (5 bases). In DNA form, the CDR3 reads TGTGCCAGCAGCTCCCGGGACTTGAACACTGAAGCTTTCTTT. This sequence encodes CASSSRDLNTEAFF.